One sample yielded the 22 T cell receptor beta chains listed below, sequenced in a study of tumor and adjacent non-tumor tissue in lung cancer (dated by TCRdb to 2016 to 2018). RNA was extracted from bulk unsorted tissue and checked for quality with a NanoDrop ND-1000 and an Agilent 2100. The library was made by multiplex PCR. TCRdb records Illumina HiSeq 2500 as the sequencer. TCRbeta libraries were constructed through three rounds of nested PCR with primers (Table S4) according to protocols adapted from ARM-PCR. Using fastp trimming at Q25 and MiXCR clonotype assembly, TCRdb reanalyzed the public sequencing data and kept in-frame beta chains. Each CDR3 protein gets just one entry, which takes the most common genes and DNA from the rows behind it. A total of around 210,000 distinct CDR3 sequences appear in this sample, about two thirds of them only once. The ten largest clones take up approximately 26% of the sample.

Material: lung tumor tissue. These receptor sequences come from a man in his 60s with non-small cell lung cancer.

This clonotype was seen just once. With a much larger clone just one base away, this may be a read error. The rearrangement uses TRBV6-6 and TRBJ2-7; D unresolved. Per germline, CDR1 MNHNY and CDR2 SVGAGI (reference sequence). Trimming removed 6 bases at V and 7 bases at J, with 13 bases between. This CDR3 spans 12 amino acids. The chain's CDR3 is CASRYPGLEQYF. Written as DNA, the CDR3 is TGTGCCAGCAGATATCCGGGCTTGGAGCAGTACTTC.

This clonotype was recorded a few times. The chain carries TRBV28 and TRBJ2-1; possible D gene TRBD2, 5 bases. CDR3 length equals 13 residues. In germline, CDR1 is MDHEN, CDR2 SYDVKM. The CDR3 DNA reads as TGTGCTAGCGATCCGGGCTCCTACAATGAGCAGTTCTTC. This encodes CASDPGSYNEQFF. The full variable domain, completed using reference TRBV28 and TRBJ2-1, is DVKVTQSSRYLVKRTGEKVFLECVQDMDHENMFWYRQDPGLGLRLIYFSYDVKMKEKGDIPEGYSVSREKKERFSLILESASTNQTSMYLCASDPGSYNEQFFGPGTRLTVL.

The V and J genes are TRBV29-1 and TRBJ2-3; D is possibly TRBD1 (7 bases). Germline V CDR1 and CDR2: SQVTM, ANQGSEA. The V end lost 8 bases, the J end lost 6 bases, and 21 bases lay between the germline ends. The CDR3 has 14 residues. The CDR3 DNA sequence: TGCAGCACAGGAGGGGGACAGTCGTCGGATACGCAGTATTTT. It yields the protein CSTGGGQSSDTQYF.

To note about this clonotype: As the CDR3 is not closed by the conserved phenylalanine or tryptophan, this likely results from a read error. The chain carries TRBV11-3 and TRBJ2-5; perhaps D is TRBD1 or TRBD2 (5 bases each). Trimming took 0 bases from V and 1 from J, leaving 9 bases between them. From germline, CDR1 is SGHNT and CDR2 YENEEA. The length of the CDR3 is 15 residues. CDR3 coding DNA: TGTGCCAGCAGCTTAGACAGAGGGGTCCAAGAGACCCAGTACTTA. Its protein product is CASSLDRGVQETQYL.

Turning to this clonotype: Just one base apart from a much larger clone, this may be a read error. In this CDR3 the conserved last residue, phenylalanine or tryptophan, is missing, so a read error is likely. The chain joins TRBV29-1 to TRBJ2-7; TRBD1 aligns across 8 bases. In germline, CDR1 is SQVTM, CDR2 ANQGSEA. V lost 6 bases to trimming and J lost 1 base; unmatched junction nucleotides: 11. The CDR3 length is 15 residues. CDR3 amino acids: CSVATGTGVSYEQYL. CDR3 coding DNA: TGCAGCGTAGCTACCGGGACAGGTGTATCCTACGAGCAGTACTTA.

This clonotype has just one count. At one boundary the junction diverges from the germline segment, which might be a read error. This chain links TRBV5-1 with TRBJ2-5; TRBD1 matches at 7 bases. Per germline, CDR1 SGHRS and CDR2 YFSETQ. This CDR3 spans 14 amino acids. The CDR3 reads CASSPGTAQESQYF. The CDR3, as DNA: TGCGCCAGCAGCCCCGGGACAGCACAAGAGTCCCAGTACTTC.

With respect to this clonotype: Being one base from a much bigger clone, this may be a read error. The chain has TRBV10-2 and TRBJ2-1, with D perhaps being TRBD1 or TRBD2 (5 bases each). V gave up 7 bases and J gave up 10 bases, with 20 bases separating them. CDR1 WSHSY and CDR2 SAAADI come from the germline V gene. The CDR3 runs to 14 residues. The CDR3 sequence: CASIEQSVGAEQFF. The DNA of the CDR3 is TGCGCCAGCATTGAACAGTCCGTCGGGGCCGAGCAGTTCTTC.

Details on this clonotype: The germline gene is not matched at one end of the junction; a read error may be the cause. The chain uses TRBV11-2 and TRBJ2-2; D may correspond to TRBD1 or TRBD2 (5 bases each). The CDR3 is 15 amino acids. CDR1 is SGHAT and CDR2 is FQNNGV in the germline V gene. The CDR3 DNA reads TGTGCCAGCAGCCTCATCCGCGGCATCCCCGGGGCGCTGTTTTTT. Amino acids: CASSLIRGIPGALFF. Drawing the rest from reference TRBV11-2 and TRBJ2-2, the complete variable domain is EAGVAQSPRYKIIEKRQSVAFWCNPISGHATLYWYQQILGQGPKLLIQFQNNGVVDDSQLPKDRFSAERLKGVDSTLKIQPAKLEDSAVYLCASSLIRGIPGALFFGEGSRLTVL.

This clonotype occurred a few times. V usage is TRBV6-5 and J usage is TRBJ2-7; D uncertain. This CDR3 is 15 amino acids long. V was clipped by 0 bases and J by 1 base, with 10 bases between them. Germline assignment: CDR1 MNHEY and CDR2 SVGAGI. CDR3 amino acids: CASSYSPSTSYEQYF. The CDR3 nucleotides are TGTGCCAGCAGTTACTCACCCAGTACATCCTACGAGCAGTACTTC.

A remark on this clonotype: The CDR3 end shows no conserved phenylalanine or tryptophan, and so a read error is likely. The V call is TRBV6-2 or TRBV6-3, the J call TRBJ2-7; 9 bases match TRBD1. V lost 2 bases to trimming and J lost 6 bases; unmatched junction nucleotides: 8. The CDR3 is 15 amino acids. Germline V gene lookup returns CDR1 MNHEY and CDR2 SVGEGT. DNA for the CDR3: TGTGCCAGCAGTTACAGTGGGACAGGGCGCGGCGAGCAGTACATT. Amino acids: CASSYSGTGRGEQYI.

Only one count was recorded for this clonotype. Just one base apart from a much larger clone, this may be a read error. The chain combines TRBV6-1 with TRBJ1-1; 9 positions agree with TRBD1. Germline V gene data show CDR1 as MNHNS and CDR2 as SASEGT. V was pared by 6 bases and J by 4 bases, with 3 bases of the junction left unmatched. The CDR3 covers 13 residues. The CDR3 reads CASRKTGGTEAFF. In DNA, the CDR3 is TGTGCCAGCAGGAAGACAGGGGGCACTGAAGCTTTCTTT.

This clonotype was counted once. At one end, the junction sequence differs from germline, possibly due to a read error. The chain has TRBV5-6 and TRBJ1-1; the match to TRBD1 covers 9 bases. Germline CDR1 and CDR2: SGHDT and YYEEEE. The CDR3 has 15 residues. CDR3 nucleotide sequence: TGTGCCTGCAGCTTGCCCGACAGGGGGATCGCTGAAGCTTTCTTT. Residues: CACSLPDRGIAEAFF. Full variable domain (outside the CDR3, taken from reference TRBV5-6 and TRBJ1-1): DAGVTQSPTHLIKTRGQQVTLRCSPKSGHDTVSWYQQALGQGPQFIFQYYEEEERQRGNFPDRFSGHQFPNYSSELNVNALLLGDSALYLCACSLPDRGIAEAFFGQGTRLTVV.

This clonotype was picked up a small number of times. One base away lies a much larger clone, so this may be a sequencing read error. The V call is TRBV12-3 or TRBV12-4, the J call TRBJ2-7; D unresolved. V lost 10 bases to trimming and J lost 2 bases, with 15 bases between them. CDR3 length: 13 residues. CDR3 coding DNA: TGTGCCATCATGCGCGGCGGAACCTACGAGCAGTACTTC. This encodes CAIMRGGTYEQYF.

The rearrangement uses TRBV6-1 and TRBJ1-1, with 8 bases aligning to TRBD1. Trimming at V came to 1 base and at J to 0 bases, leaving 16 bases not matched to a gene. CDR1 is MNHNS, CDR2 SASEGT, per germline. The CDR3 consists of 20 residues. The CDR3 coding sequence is TGTGCCAGCAGTGAAGTGGCAGGGGGCGGGTGTGACACAATGAACACTGAAGCTTTCTTT. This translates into CASSEVAGGGCDTMNTEAFF.

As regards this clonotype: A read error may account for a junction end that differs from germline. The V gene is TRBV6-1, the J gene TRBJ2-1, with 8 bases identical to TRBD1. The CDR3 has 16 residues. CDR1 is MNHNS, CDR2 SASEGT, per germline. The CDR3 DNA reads TGTGCCAGCAGTGCGGGACAGGAAGTCTCCTACAGTGAGCAGTTCTTC. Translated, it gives CASSAGQEVSYSEQFF.

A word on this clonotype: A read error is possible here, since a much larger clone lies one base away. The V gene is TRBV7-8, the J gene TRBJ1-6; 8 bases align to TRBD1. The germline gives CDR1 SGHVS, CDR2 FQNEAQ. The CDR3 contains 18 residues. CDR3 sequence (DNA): TGTGCCAGCAGCTTCCAATTACGGGACAGGTTGGGAAATTCACCCCTCTACTTT. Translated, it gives CASSFQLRDRLGNSPLYF.

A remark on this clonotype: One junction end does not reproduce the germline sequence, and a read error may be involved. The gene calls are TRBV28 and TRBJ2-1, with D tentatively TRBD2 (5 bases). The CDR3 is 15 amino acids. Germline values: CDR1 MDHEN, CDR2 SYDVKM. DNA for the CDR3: TGTGCGAGCAACAGCCCGGACGGGGATGGAAATGAGCAGTTCTTC. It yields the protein CASNSPDGDGNEQFF.

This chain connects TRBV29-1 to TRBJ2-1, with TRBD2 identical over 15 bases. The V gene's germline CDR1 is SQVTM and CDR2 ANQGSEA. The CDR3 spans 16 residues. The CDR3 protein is CMVQRSGTSGRTEQFF. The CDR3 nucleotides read TGCATGGTTCAAAGAAGTGGGACTAGCGGGAGGACTGAGCAGTTCTTC.

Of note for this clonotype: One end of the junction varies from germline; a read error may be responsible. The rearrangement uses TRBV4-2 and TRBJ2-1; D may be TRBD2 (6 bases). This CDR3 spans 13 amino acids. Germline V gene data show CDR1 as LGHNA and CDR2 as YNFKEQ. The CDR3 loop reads CASSHEMVREQSF. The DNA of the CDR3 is TGTGCCAGCAGCCATGAAATGGTTCGGGAGCAGTCCTTC.

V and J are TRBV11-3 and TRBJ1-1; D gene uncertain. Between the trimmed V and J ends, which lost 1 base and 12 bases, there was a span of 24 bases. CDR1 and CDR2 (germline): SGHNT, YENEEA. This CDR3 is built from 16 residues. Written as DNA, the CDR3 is TGTGCCAGCAGCTTAGGAATGGCAAGAATGAACACTAAACCTTTCTTT. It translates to CASSLGMARMNTKPFF.

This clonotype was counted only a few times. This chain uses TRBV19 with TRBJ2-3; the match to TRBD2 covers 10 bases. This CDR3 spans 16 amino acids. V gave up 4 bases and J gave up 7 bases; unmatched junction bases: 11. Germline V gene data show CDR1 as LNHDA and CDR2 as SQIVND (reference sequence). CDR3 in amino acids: CASSRVAGGQGNTQYF. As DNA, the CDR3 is TGTGCCAGTAGTAGGGTAGCGGGGGGCCAGGGAAATACGCAGTATTTT.

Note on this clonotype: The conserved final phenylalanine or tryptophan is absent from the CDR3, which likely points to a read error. CDR3 in DNA: TGTAGTGCTAGCGGTTCATGGCTTTTTGATACGCAGTATTTA. This gives the protein CSASGSWLFDTQYL. V gene TRBV20-1 combines with J gene TRBJ2-3; 7 bases are a match to TRBD2. The CDR3 consists of 14 residues. The germline CDR1 and CDR2 sequences are DFQATT and SNEGSKA (reference sequence).